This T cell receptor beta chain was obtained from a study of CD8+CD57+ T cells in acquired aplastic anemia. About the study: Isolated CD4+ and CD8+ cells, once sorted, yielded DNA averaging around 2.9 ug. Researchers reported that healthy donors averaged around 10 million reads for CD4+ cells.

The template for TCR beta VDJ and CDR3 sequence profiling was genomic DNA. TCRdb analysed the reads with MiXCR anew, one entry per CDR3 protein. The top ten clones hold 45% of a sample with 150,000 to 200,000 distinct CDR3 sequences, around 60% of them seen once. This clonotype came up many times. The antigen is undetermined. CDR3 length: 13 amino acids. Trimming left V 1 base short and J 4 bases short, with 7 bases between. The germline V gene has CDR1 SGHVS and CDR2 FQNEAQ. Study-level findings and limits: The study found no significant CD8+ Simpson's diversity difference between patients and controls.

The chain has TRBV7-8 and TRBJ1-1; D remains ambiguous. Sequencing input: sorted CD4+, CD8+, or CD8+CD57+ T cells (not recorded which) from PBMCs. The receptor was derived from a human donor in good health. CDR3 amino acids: CASSLEVGTEAFF. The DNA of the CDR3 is TGTGCCAGCAGCTTAGAGGTGGGCACTGAAGCTTTCTTT.